A selection of T cell receptor beta chains follows, all from one sample in a study of shared clonotypes between healthy human individuals. TCRdb keeps only in-frame clones here, not all; method: immunoSEQ multiplex PCR. The data hold 1,100,000 or so clones, with around 78% observed a single time. What was sequenced was memory CD4+ T cells from PBMCs. The receptors derive from a man between 18 and 35 years old in good health. Some clones in this sample may be carry-over from other donors' samples. Each CDR3 is given with its conserved first and last residue. Each record gives: clone size, V gene, J gene, D gene, CDR3 DNA, CDR3 protein. D genes are given only for firm matches. Not all rows give a size; the values are once, few, many and, for expanded clones, a class.

>-|TRBV30|TRBJ1-6|-
TGTGCCTGGAGTGCCTTCTCCGGCTTAGGGACCCTCCACTTT
CAWSAFSGLGTLHF
>-|TRBV29-1|TRBJ2-1|-
TGCAGCCTTTCGCATTCCTACAATGAGCAGTTCTTC
CSLSHSYNEQFF
>few|TRBV29-1|TRBJ1-1|TRBD1
TGCAGCGTTGAAGCAGGGGGCACTGAAGCTTTCTTT
CSVEAGGTEAFF
>-|TRBV7-2|TRBJ2-1|-
TGTGCCAGCAGCTTCGACTCCTATTTCAGAGAGTTCTTC
CASSFDSYFREFF
>-|TRBV5-1|TRBJ2-7|-
TGCGCCAGCAGCTTGCAAGGGGACCCGAGCTCCTACGAGCAGTACTTC
CASSLQGDPSSYEQYF
>-|TRBV15|TRBJ2-7|TRBD1
TGTGCCACCAGCAGAGTCGACAGGGGCATATACGAGCAGTACTTC
CATSRVDRGIYEQYF
>once|TRBV6-1|TRBJ2-3|-
TGTGCCAGCAGTGAGACTCCGGGACGGACAGATACGCAGTATTTT
CASSETPGRTDTQYF
>-|TRBV7-3|TRBJ2-5|-
TGTGCCAGCAGCCCCCTCAGGGGGAGGGAGACCCAGTACTTC
CASSPLRGRETQYF
>-|TRBV2|TRBJ1-3|-
TGTGCCAGCCAAATACCGGGGGCTGGAAACACCATATATTTT
CASQIPGAGNTIYF
>-|TRBV6-1|TRBJ2-7|TRBD2
TGTGCCAGCAGCGGCCAGCGGGACCTCGAGCAGTACTTC
CASSGQRDLEQYF
>-|TRBV7-2|TRBJ1-2|TRBD1
TGTGCCAGCAGCCCCCACAGGGGGCAAAACTATGGCTACACCTTC
CASSPHRGQNYGYTF
>-|TRBV15|TRBJ2-7|TRBD1
TGTGCCACCAGCAGGGACGGGACAGGGTCAGGCGAGCAGTACTTC
CATSRDGTGSGEQYF
>-|TRBV29-1|TRBJ1-2|-
TGCAGCGTTGAAGTTTTACGCTTGATTTCATATGGCTACACCTTC
CSVEVLRLISYGYTF
>-|TRBV11-3|TRBJ2-7|-
TGTGCCAGCAGCTTAGGGGAAGCCGAGCAGTACTTC
CASSLGEAEQYF
>-|TRBV5-1|TRBJ1-5|-
TGCGCCAGCAGCTTGGATGCTAGCAATCAGCCCCAGCATTTT
CASSLDASNQPQHF